This note documents a single T cell receptor (beta chain) sequence. Its target is not known. CDR3 length: 17 amino acids. V lost 3 bases to trimming and J lost 0 bases; unmatched junction nucleotides: 9. Germline CDR1 and CDR2: DFQATT and SNEGSKA (reference sequence). This sample was taken from a study of T cell repertoires in cytomegalovirus infection. Whole-study context: HLA-B-restricted CMV epitopes that are well studied, plus recently identified HLA-C-restricted ones, were used by the study. Both CMV infection and a matching HLA type were indicated by public TCR beta signatures.

Each CDR3 protein is one row after TCRdb ran MiXCR on the reads. The sample comprises some 920,000 distinct CDR3 sequences, around 31% of which are singletons, and about an eighth rests with the top ten. The study, taken as a whole, reports: HLA-C-restricted CMV clonotypes gave the most frequent clonotype in two of eight donors. Using cumulative public TCR beta family frequency, the authors identified those who carried CMV together with the relevant HLA.

Specimen: cultured CD8+ T cells from PBMCs, collected from culture after CMV antigen stimulation. The clonotype was recovered from a human donor in good health (CMV status not recorded). Some clones in this sample may be carry-over from other donors' samples. The V call is TRBV20-1, the J call TRBJ2-1; 9 nucleotides align to TRBD2. CDR3 sequence reads: CSARISGGLRSYNEQFF. The CDR3, as DNA: TGCAGTGCTAGGATTAGCGGGGGCCTTCGCTCCTACAATGAGCAGTTCTTC.